A single T cell receptor beta chain is shown here with its context. Its antigen is as yet unknown. Noted treatment: oral pan-JAK inhibitor, 5-10 mg twice daily. This sample stems from a study of CD8+ T cells in alopecia areata. Overall study context: Scalp area affected, as a percentage, set the severity score of treated patients.

From germline, CDR1 is MNHEY and CDR2 SVGAGI. V shed 2 bases and J shed 0 bases, with 1 base lying between them. CDR3 length: 12 residues. Overall study findings and caveats: With just one nonresponder, it is still uncertain whether baseline CD8+ expansion relates to response. Across lesional scalp, and particularly alopecia totalis/universalis, clonality surpassed that of normal scalp.

The authors extracted RNA and reverse transcribed it into cDNA as the sequencing template. Generated by immunoSEQ multiplex PCR, the TCRdb table keeps only in-frame clones and is missing some. In the table there are roughly 190,000 clones, approximately 57% of which are singletons. The source of this sequence is a human donor with alopecia areata. The material sequenced was CD4+ T cells sorted from blood, taken at week 24, from a patient treated with tofacitinib. The chain carries TRBV6-5 and TRBJ1-2; D is undetermined. DNA of the CDR3: TGTGCCAGCAGTTACACTAACTATGGCTACACCTTC. Translating gives CASSYTNYGYTF.